This T cell receptor (beta chain) is from a study of cytomegalovirus exposure and HLA in healthy donors. About this clone: Its antigen is still unknown.

Regarding the study as a whole: A prior analysis recorded that most TCR beta V segments were productive about 87% or about 30% of the time. Diagnosis of cytomegalovirus status made by the classifier reportedly showed high specificity and sensitivity. A later look showed TCR association rates differing by HLA locus, highest for DRB1 and lowest for HLA-C.

The PCR had 60 Vbeta and 13 Jbeta primers. Sequenced by immunoSEQ multiplex PCR; TCRdb stores in-frame clones only, minus some. The repertoire holds roughly 200,000 clones, with about 80% as singletons. The germline gives CDR1 SGHTA, CDR2 FQGNSA. The V segment lost 5 bases and the J segment 0 bases; nucleotides outside the gene matches: 4. The CDR3 loop spans 14 amino acids. The receptor was derived from a woman aged 60 to 75 in good health and CMV-seropositive. The rearrangement uses TRBV7-2 and TRBJ2-7, with 7 positions matching TRBD1. Sequenced input: PBMCs. The chain's CDR3 is CASSRDSLSYEQYF. In DNA form, the CDR3 reads TGTGCCAGCAGCAGGGACAGCCTCTCCTACGAGCAGTACTTC.